One and the same sample provided the 14 T cell receptor beta chains below, sequenced in a study of neoadjuvant nivolumab and ipilimumab in lung cancer. TCRdb keeps only in-frame clones here, not all; method: immunoSEQ multiplex PCR. The sample contains about 27,000 clones, 76% of which appear only once. This material consisted of tumor tissue, taken after neoadjuvant nivolumab, alone or with ipilimumab, at or shortly before surgery. The receptors shown here come from an adult with non-small cell lung cancer.

V usage is TRBV2 and J usage is TRBJ1-6, with 8 bases fitting TRBD1. The CDR3 runs to 15 residues. The V and J ends lost 8 bases and 6 bases, in that order; junction bases with no gene match: 9. The germline gives CDR1 SNHLY, CDR2 FYNNEI. CDR3: CASSETGATNSPLHF. The CDR3 region has the DNA TGTGCCAGCTCTGAGACAGGGGCGACTAATTCACCCCTCCACTTT.

V gene TRBV5-1 combines with J gene TRBJ2-3; 11 bases agree with TRBD1. The CDR3 is 15 residues long. The V and J ends lost 2 bases and 3 bases, in that order; junction bases with no gene match: 2. Germline CDR1 SGHRS, CDR2 YFSETQ. CDR3 protein: CASSLGTGGTDTQYF. CDR3 in DNA: TGCGCCAGCAGCTTAGGGACAGGGGGTACAGATACGCAGTATTTT.

The rearrangement joins TRBV5-1 to TRBJ2-3; 12 bases agree with TRBD2. The CDR3 loop spans 16 amino acids. With V trimmed by 0 bases and J by 2 bases, 1 base remained unmatched. The germline CDR1 and CDR2 sequences are SGHRS and YFSETQ. The DNA for the CDR3 is TGCGCCAGCAGCTTGGCTAGCGGGGGGGCCACAGATACGCAGTATTTT. Amino acid sequence: CASSLASGGATDTQYF. The full variable domain, in which reference TRBV5-1 and TRBJ2-3 provide the parts outside the CDR3, is KAGVTQTPRYLIKTRGQQVTLSCSPISGHRSVSWYQQTPGQGLQFLFEYFSETQRNKGNFPGRFSGRQFSNSRSEMNVSTLELGDSALYLCASSLASGGATDTQYFGPGTRLTVL.

This sequence joins TRBV6-1 and TRBJ2-7; TRBD1 matches 7 bases. Germline lookup yields CDR1 MNHNS and CDR2 SASEGT. The V gene end was trimmed by 6 bases and the J gene end by 0 bases; junction bases not matched to a gene: 5. This CDR3 has 14 amino acids. The CDR3 coding sequence is TGTGCCAGCAGCCCGGGACAGTACTCCTACGAGCAGTACTTC. Translation: CASSPGQYSYEQYF.

A single count supports this clone. A junction end diverges from the germline sequence, so it may reflect a read error. For the CDR3, the DNA is TGTGCCAGGCAGACAGGGAACGCTGAAGCTTTCTTT. Residues: CARQTGNAEAFF. The chain employs TRBV7-6 and TRBJ1-1, with 7 bases matching TRBD1. Germline V gene lookup returns CDR1 SGHVS and CDR2 FNYEAQ. CDR3 size: 12 residues.

This clone was observed a handful of times. The rearrangement joins TRBV9 to TRBJ2-7, with 9 bases identical to TRBD2. J lost 1 base, V lost 0 bases, and 2 bases had no gene match. Germline assignment: CDR1 SGDLS and CDR2 YYNGEE. CDR3 size: 15 residues. The CDR3 here is CASSVGSGGSYEQYF. For the CDR3, the DNA is TGTGCCAGCAGCGTAGGTAGCGGGGGTTCCTACGAGCAGTACTTC.

Sample share makes this clone medium-sized. The chain combines TRBV19 with TRBJ1-5; D uncertain. Germline CDR1 and CDR2: LNHDA and SQIVND (reference sequence). The V end was cut by 5 bases, the J end by 0 bases, with 11 bases between. There are 15 residues in the CDR3. The CDR3 protein is CASSLSAYSNQPQHF. CDR3 DNA sequence: TGTGCCAGTAGTCTGTCGGCATATAGCAATCAGCCCCAGCATTTT. Together with reference TRBV19 and TRBJ1-5, the CDR3 gives the full variable domain: DGGITQSPKYLFRKEGQNVTLSCEQNLNHDAMYWYRQDPGQGLRLIYYSQIVNDFQKGDIAEGYSVSREKKESFPLTVTSAQKNPTAFYLCASSLSAYSNQPQHFGDGTRLSIL.

The CDR3 coding sequence is TGTGCCTGGAGCCCCCCTGGGGGAGATCAGCCCCAGCATTTT. Protein product: CAWSPPGGDQPQHF. The rearrangement links TRBV30 to TRBJ1-5; possibly TRBD1 for D (5 bases). Per the germline V gene, CDR1 is GTSNPN and CDR2 is SVGIG (reference sequence). The CDR3 totals 14 residues. V shed 3 bases and J shed 5 bases, with 14 bases lying between them.

This clone is medium-sized. The chain joins TRBV7-9 to TRBJ2-2; 8 bases are shared with TRBD1. V lost 5 bases and J lost 3; bases outside the gene matches: 11. The CDR3 consists of 17 residues. The germline V gene encodes CDR1 SEHNR and CDR2 FQNEAQ (reference sequence). The DNA for the CDR3 is TGTGCCAGCAGCACGCCCCCGGGACAGGTGTACACCGGGGAGCTGTTTTTT. Translation: CASSTPPGQVYTGELFF.

V usage is TRBV28 and J usage is TRBJ2-1, with 9 bases fitting TRBD2. Per germline, CDR1 MDHEN and CDR2 SYDVKM. This CDR3 is built from 16 residues. Trimming at V came to 2 bases and at J to 1 base, leaving 3 bases not matched to a gene. The chain's CDR3 is CASSLLAGFSYNEQFF. DNA for the CDR3: TGTGCCAGCAGTTTACTAGCGGGGTTTTCCTACAATGAGCAGTTCTTC.

A few counts support this clone. The V gene is TRBV7-9, the J gene TRBJ2-1; D uncertain. CDR3 size: 14 residues. Germline lookup yields CDR1 SEHNR and CDR2 FQNEAQ (reference sequence). Trimming removed 0 bases from V and 8 bases from J, with 11 bases in between. The CDR3 here is CASSLASRVDEQFF. CDR3 bases: TGTGCCAGCAGCTTAGCGTCCCGGGTCGATGAGCAGTTCTTC.

V gene TRBV30 combines with J gene TRBJ2-5; no firm D call. V lost 2 bases, J lost 2 bases, and 9 bases lay in between. Germline V gene lookup returns CDR1 GTSNPN and CDR2 SVGIG (reference sequence). This CDR3 is built from 13 residues. CDR3 in DNA: TGTGCCTGGAGTTTCGTCCCACAAGAGACCCAGTACTTC. Amino acids: CAWSFVPQETQYF.

The chain uses TRBV7-9 and TRBJ1-1; unclear D gene. The CDR3 sequence is 13 residues long. Germline CDR1 is SEHNR and CDR2 is FQNEAQ (reference sequence). Trimming took 2 bases from V and 3 from J, leaving 7 bases between them. CDR3 sequence: CASSLTRDTEAFF. The CDR3 nucleotides are TGTGCCAGCAGCTTAACTCGGGACACTGAAGCTTTCTTT.

On this clone: Other DNA sequences in this sample translate to the same CDR3. The gene calls are TRBV18 and TRBJ2-6, with D hard to call. The CDR3 is 14 residues long. Germline CDR1 reads KGHSH; CDR2 reads LQKENI. V was cut by 3 bases and J by 0 bases, with 3 bases left in between. DNA of the CDR3: TGTGCCAGCTCACCGGGCTCTGGGGCCAACGTCCTGACTTTC. Its protein is CASSPGSGANVLTF.